Following are 13 T cell receptor beta chains from one sample sequenced in a study of T cell responses to AZD1222 COVID-19 vaccine. Clones were sequenced by immunoSEQ multiplex PCR, and TCRdb holds only the in-frame ones, with some missing. The sample comprises approximately 150,000 clones, 92% of which are singletons, and roughly 4.4% rests with the top ten. The specimen was peripheral blood, collected on day 0 of MenACWY control vaccination. The receptors shown here come from an adult in good health.

This chain connects TRBV7-9 to TRBJ2-7; D may match TRBD1 or TRBD2 (5 bases each). CDR3 size: 13 residues. Germline CDR1 reads SEHNR; CDR2 reads FQNEAQ (reference sequence). The V gene lost 5 bases and the J gene lost 3 bases, with 11 bases spanning the gap. The CDR3 sequence is CASSHGGGYEQYF. The CDR3 DNA follows: TGTGCCAGCAGCCACGGTGGGGGCTACGAGCAGTACTTC.

The chain links TRBV10-3 to TRBJ1-6, with 8 bases identical to TRBD1. CDR3 length: 15 amino acids. CDR1 and CDR2 (germline): ENHRY, SYGVKD. The J segment lost 7 bases and the V segment lost 5 bases, leaving 7 bases of the junction unmatched. This chain's CDR3 is CAISLTGAANSPLHF. The CDR3 region has the DNA TGTGCCATCAGTTTGACAGGGGCCGCAAATTCACCCCTCCACTTT.

The gene calls are TRBV5-1 and TRBJ2-2, with a tentative D call TRBD2 (6 bases). This CDR3 spans 18 amino acids. Germline V gene data show CDR1 as SGHRS and CDR2 as YFSETQ. Trimming shortened V by 0 bases and J by 4 bases, and 19 bases separated the two germline ends. The CDR3 reads CASSLGQLMAGITGELFF. CDR3 nucleotide sequence: TGCGCCAGCAGCTTGGGACAACTGATGGCGGGAATCACCGGGGAGCTGTTTTTT.

This chain links TRBV28 with TRBJ1-1; D is unresolved. Germline CDR1 MDHEN, CDR2 SYDVKM. The V gene lost 3 bases and the J gene lost 1 base, with 12 bases spanning the gap. The CDR3 consists of 15 residues. The CDR3 here is CASSFEGWRNTEAFF. CDR3 sequence (DNA): TGTGCCAGCAGTTTCGAAGGGTGGCGGAACACTGAAGCTTTCTTT.

J is TRBJ2-7 and V is TRBV19, with D hard to call. V lost 2 bases to trimming and J lost 1 base, with 12 bases between them. CDR3 size: 15 residues. Germline V gene lookup returns CDR1 LNHDA and CDR2 SQIVND (reference sequence). The CDR3 loop is CASSISGRQSYEQYF. CDR3 coding DNA: TGTGCCAGTAGTATATCGGGTAGGCAATCCTACGAGCAGTACTTC. The entire variable domain, with the rest obtained from reference TRBV19 and TRBJ2-7, is as follows: DGGITQSPKYLFRKEGQNVTLSCEQNLNHDAMYWYRQDPGQGLRLIYYSQIVNDFQKGDIAEGYSVSREKKESFPLTVTSAQKNPTAFYLCASSISGRQSYEQYFGPGTRLTVT.

This chain joins TRBV7-3 and TRBJ2-7; no clear D gene. CDR3 length equals 13 residues. V lost 3 bases, J lost 4 bases, and 10 bases lay in between. Germline-derived CDR1 and CDR2 are SGHTA and FQGTGA. The CDR3 loop reads CASSLLRSYEQYF. CDR3 DNA: TGTGCCAGCAGCTTGCTAAGGAGTTACGAGCAGTACTTC.

This clone came up a few times. The chain is built from TRBV3-1 (or the pseudogene TRBV3-2) and TRBJ1-3, with a tentative D call TRBD1 (6 bases). V was clipped by 4 bases and J by 0 bases, with 13 bases between them. There are 16 residues in the CDR3. CDR1 LGHDT and CDR2 YNNKEL come from the germline V gene (reference sequence). DNA of the CDR3: TGTGCCAGCAGCCGGACAGCGGGTAACTCTGGAAACACCATATATTTT. Amino acids: CASSRTAGNSGNTIYF.

J is TRBJ1-4 and V is TRBV4-2; TRBD1 agrees at 8 bases. This CDR3 is 17 amino acids long. Germline trimming cut 0 bases from V and 3 bases from J; bases unmatched to any gene: 6. Germline values: CDR1 LGHNA, CDR2 YNFKEQ. The CDR3 DNA reads as TGTGCCAGCAGCCAAGATATGGGGACAGGTTCTAATGAAAAACTGTTTTTT. Translating it yields CASSQDMGTGSNEKLFF.

The chain has TRBV3-1 (or the pseudogene TRBV3-2) and TRBJ1-4; D unresolved. Germline V gives CDR1 LGHDT, CDR2 YNNKEL (reference sequence). The V gene lost 3 bases and the J gene lost 10 bases, with 9 bases spanning the gap. The CDR3 is made up of 12 amino acids. Here the CDR3 reads CASSQSVGKLFF. The CDR3 region has the DNA TGTGCCAGCAGCCAGTCGGTCGGAAAACTGTTTTTT.

The chain combines TRBV4-3 with TRBJ1-4, with D unresolved. V shed 0 bases and J shed 2 bases, with 13 bases lying between them. The CDR3 extends over 17 amino acids. Per the germline V gene, CDR1 is LGHNA and CDR2 is YSLEER. CDR3 DNA sequence: TGCGCCAGCAGCCAAGAGGCCGGGTTATTGACTAATGAAAAACTGTTTTTT. This sequence encodes CASSQEAGLLTNEKLFF.

V and J are TRBV30 and TRBJ1-3; D unresolved. The CDR3 runs to 13 residues. The ends were cut back, 3 bases at V and 0 bases at J, with 6 bases in the middle. Germline V lookup: CDR1 GTSNPN, CDR2 SVGIG (reference sequence). Here the CDR3 DNA reads TGTGCCTGGAGCTCAATCTCTGGAAACACCATATATTTT. Translation: CAWSSISGNTIYF.

V and J are TRBV6-5 and TRBJ2-7, with 7 bases matching TRBD2. The CDR3 has 14 amino acids. The J segment lost 7 bases and the V segment lost 4 bases, leaving 10 bases of the junction unmatched. Germline V CDR1 and CDR2: MNHEY, SVGAGI. The CDR3 reads CASSLTTSSGEQYF. CDR3 coding DNA: TGTGCCAGCAGTTTAACGACTAGCAGCGGTGAGCAGTACTTC.

V and J are TRBV12-3 or TRBV12-4 and TRBJ1-2; D gene ambiguous. This CDR3 comprises 13 residues. V gave up 3 bases and J gave up 5 bases, with 10 bases separating them. The CDR3 spells CASSFRNSYGYTF. The DNA for the CDR3 is TGTGCCAGCAGTTTTAGGAACTCTTATGGCTACACCTTC.